These 11 T cell receptor beta chains were sequenced from one sample in a study of vaccination and CD4 T cells after COVID-19. Treatment of the sample: roughly 11-day PBMC culture with coronavirus spike peptide pools or control peptides (ViraFEST assay). Sequencing of DNA taken from cultured CD4+ T cells relied on the Oncomine TCR Beta short-read assay. TCRdb re-called the PCR reads through MiXCR, storing one row per CDR3 protein. Of around 26,000 distinct CDR3 sequences listed, about 50% are singletons. What these receptors recognize is not known. Material: CD4+ T cells from blood, cultured in vitro, obtained before SARS-CoV-2 vaccination. All receptors come from a human donor who received a COVID-19 vaccine.

Only a few counts were recorded for this clonotype. The chain uses TRBV15 and TRBJ2-3; 8 positions agree with TRBD1. V dropped 4 bases and J dropped 1; count of bases not matched to a gene: 1. Germline V lookup: CDR1 LNHNV, CDR2 YYDKDF (reference sequence). The CDR3 spans 14 residues. The CDR3 bases are TGTGCCACCAGCACGGGACAGGGCACAGATACGCAGTATTTT. Translated: CATSTGQGTDTQYF.

This chain joins TRBV20-1 and TRBJ2-7, with TRBD2 as a possible D gene (5 bases). The V end lost 3 bases, the J end lost 2 bases, and 14 bases lay between the germline ends. Germline V gene sequence: CDR1 DFQATT, CDR2 SNEGSKA (reference sequence). The length of the CDR3 is 14 residues. The CDR3 sequence is CSASYGERAYEQYF. The CDR3 nucleotides read TGCAGTGCTAGTTACGGGGAAAGGGCCTACGAGCAGTACTTC.

The V gene is TRBV10-3, the J gene TRBJ2-3, with TRBD2 matching 9 bases. The CDR3 extends over 15 amino acids. Germline loops: CDR1 ENHRY, CDR2 SYGVKD. The V and J ends lost 2 bases and 5 bases, in that order; junction bases with no gene match: 5. The CDR3 sequence: CAISEGGGAVDTQYF. Here the CDR3 DNA reads TGTGCCATCAGTGAGGGCGGGGGGGCCGTAGATACGCAGTATTTT.

The V and J genes are TRBV27 and TRBJ2-3; TRBD2 matches at 7 bases. Germline V gives CDR1 MNHEY, CDR2 SMNVEV (reference sequence). The ends lost 5 bases at V and 2 bases at J; junction bases unmatched: 7. The CDR3 has 15 amino acids. CDR3 residues: CASSGGGASTDTQYF. The CDR3 bases are TGTGCCAGCAGTGGGGGGGGAGCCTCCACAGATACGCAGTATTTT.

This chain uses TRBV19 with TRBJ1-6; D unresolved. Germline-derived CDR1 and CDR2 are LNHDA and SQIVND (reference sequence). V was clipped by 5 bases and J by 5 bases, with 13 bases between them. The CDR3 contains 15 residues. The CDR3 reads CASSQGRNNNSPLHF. CDR3 nucleotide sequence: TGTGCCAGTAGTCAAGGACGGAACAATAATTCACCCCTCCACTTT.

CDR3 residues: CASSDRDRGTGGYTF. The CDR3 nucleotides read TGTGCCAGCAGTGACCGGGACAGGGGGACGGGTGGCTACACCTTC. The gene calls are TRBV6-4 and TRBJ1-2; 11 bases agree with TRBD1. Germline V gene data show CDR1 as MRHNA and CDR2 as SNTAGT. This CDR3 contains 15 residues. J lost 7 bases, V lost 2 bases, and 6 bases had no gene match.

The rearrangement joins TRBV24-1 to TRBJ2-7; 11 nucleotides line up with TRBD2. The better agreement between TRBJ2-5 and the DNA end casts doubt on the J call. The CDR3 consists of 19 residues. The germline CDR1 and CDR2 sequences are KGHDR and SFDVKD. Here the CDR3 reads CATSDLWLAGGAREETQYF. CDR3 DNA sequence: TGTGCCACCAGTGATTTGTGGCTAGCGGGGGGAGCAAGGGAAGAGACCCAGTACTTC.

The chain carries TRBV11-2 and TRBJ2-5; 8 nucleotides match TRBD2. Germline CDR1 SGHAT, CDR2 FQNNGV. There are 19 residues in the CDR3. The J segment lost 0 bases and the V segment lost 5 bases, leaving 17 bases of the junction unmatched. The CDR3 DNA sequence: TGTGCCAGCAGCCTACCGGGGGGGGGAGGACTCAAGTACCAAGAGACCCAGTACTTC. The encoded protein is CASSLPGGGGLKYQETQYF.

The V call is TRBV6-5, the J call TRBJ1-5, with unresolved D. The CDR3 consists of 17 residues. Trimming shortened V by 4 bases and J by 3 bases, and 19 bases separated the two germline ends. CDR1 and CDR2 (germline): MNHEY, SVGAGI. In DNA, the CDR3 is TGTGCCAGCAGTTCCCGCCCCGTGGGCTTGGTCAATCAGCCCCAGCATTTT. Translation gives CASSSRPVGLVNQPQHF.

V and J are TRBV12-3 or TRBV12-4 and TRBJ2-7; 12 nucleotides line up with TRBD1. J was trimmed by 6 bases and V by 2 bases; bases with no gene match: 5. CDR3 length: 15 amino acids. In nucleotides, the CDR3 is TGTGCCAGCAGTTTATCGGCGGGACAGGGGGCCGAGCAGTACTTC. Its protein product is CASSLSAGQGAEQYF.

V usage is TRBV5-1 and J usage is TRBJ2-7; 8 bases line up with TRBD1. Germline V lookup: CDR1 SGHRS, CDR2 YFSETQ. Trimming at V came to 5 bases and at J to 0 bases, leaving 10 bases not matched to a gene. The CDR3 runs 16 residues. The chain's CDR3 is CASRRGQAETSYEQYF. Written as DNA, the CDR3 is TGCGCCAGCAGAAGGGGACAGGCCGAAACCTCCTACGAGCAGTACTTC.